This passage covers 16 T cell receptor beta chains from one sample sequenced in a study of human T cells and chemical hapten exposure. TCRdb processed the RACE reads anew with MiXCR; each CDR3 protein has one entry. The table has some 380,000 distinct CDR3 sequences, roughly 5% seen once. Described time point: patch test 1, 2 weeks after DPC sensitization. The treatment here: therapeutic diphenylcyclopropenone sensitization with weekly scalp DPC. The material sequenced was whole blood, taken in connection with sensitization to the hapten diphenylcyclopropenone (DPC). Source of these receptors: a woman aged 50 to 60 with alopecia areata. Some clones in this sample may be carry-over from other donors' samples.

This clonotype was seen many times. The gene calls are TRBV12-3 or TRBV12-4 and TRBJ1-1; D is uncertain. The CDR3 loop spans 12 amino acids. Trimming took off 5 bases at V and 7 bases at J, with 11 bases between the two ends. The DNA for the CDR3 is TGTGCCAGCAGTCCCCGCCCCGTTGAAGCTTTCTTT. Protein product: CASSPRPVEAFF.

This clonotype came up many times. V is TRBV7-2 and J is TRBJ2-3; unclear D gene. Trimming shortened V by 2 bases and J by 4 bases, and 13 bases separated the two germline ends. The CDR3 has 15 residues. The germline V gene encodes CDR1 SGHTA and CDR2 FQGNSA. CDR3 in amino acids: CASSLIPFGADTQYF. CDR3 sequence (DNA): TGTGCCAGCAGCTTAATCCCATTTGGCGCAGATACGCAGTATTTT.

This clonotype showed up many times. The chain uses TRBV12-5 and TRBJ2-1; either TRBD1 or TRBD2 may fit D (6 bases each). This CDR3 is built from 15 residues. With 5 bases removed from V and 8 bases from J, the gap between germline ends came to 19 bases. The germline CDR1 and CDR2 sequences are LGHNT and FRNRAP. As DNA, the CDR3 is TGTGCTAGTGGTAGGGGGGTTGGTGTTCAAGATGAGCAGTTCTTC. Translating gives CASGRGVGVQDEQFF.

This clonotype has ten or more counts. V is TRBV6-5 and J is TRBJ2-7; 10 bases map to TRBD1. This CDR3 is 15 amino acids long. CDR1 is MNHEY and CDR2 is SVGAGI in the germline V gene. V gave up 2 bases and J gave up 6 bases; unmatched junction bases: 7. The CDR3, as DNA: TGTGCCAGCAGTTACACGGGACAGGGGAGCGGCGAGCAGTACTTC. Translated: CASSYTGQGSGEQYF.

This clonotype was picked up many times. The chain carries TRBV28 and TRBJ1-5, with D perhaps matching TRBD1 (5 bases). V gave up 10 bases and J gave up 2 bases, with 15 bases separating them. Germline CDR1 reads MDHEN; CDR2 reads SYDVKM. The CDR3 is made up of 14 amino acids. CDR3 in amino acids: CAILRGRGNQPQHF. Here the CDR3 DNA reads TGTGCCATCCTAAGGGGCCGCGGCAATCAGCCCCAGCATTTT.

Notes on this clonotype: A read error is possible here, since a much larger clone lies one base away. Since no conserved phenylalanine or tryptophan closes the CDR3, a read error is the likely cause. The chain combines TRBV29-1 with TRBJ2-7, with D unclear. The CDR3 runs to 12 residues. Looked up from germline, CDR1 is SQVTM and CDR2 is ANQGSEA. The ends were cut back, 6 bases at V and 1 base at J, with 10 bases in the middle. This chain's CDR3 is CSVWTESYEQYL. The DNA for the CDR3 is TGCAGCGTCTGGACCGAATCCTACGAGCAGTACCTC.

Only a few counts were recorded for this clonotype. This rearrangement joins TRBV28 to TRBJ2-1; a possible D gene is TRBD2 (6 bases). The CDR3 is 19 residues long. CDR1 and CDR2 (germline): MDHEN, SYDVKM. V lost 6 bases to trimming and J lost 0 bases, with 24 bases between them. The CDR3 region is CASRGVLAPLTYSYNEQFF. The CDR3 DNA follows: TGTGCCAGCAGGGGAGTGCTAGCGCCCTTGACCTACTCCTACAATGAGCAGTTCTTC.

In this sample, this clonotype turned up many times. The chain combines TRBV25-1 with TRBJ2-2; 9 bases are a match to TRBD1. The germline CDR1 and CDR2 sequences are MGHDK and SYGVNS. The CDR3 spans 16 residues. Unmatched junction bases numbered 11, after V lost 8 bases and J lost 4 bases. In DNA form, the CDR3 reads TGTGCCAGCCTTGATCCGGGACAGGGAAGCACCGGGGAGCTGTTTTTT. Encoded protein: CASLDPGQGSTGELFF.

This clonotype was observed many times. The chain combines TRBV29-1 with TRBJ1-2; D may be TRBD1 (5 bases). V lost 0 bases and J 1 base, leaving 9 bases between the germline ends. The CDR3 is made up of 14 amino acids. The germline CDR1 and CDR2 sequences are SQVTM and ANQGSEA. This CDR3 reads CSVEEEGYNYGYTF. The CDR3 region has the DNA TGCAGCGTTGAAGAGGAGGGGTATAACTATGGCTACACCTTC.

The chain recombines TRBV6-2 or TRBV6-3 with TRBJ2-7; 7 nucleotides agree with TRBD2. The CDR3 is made up of 15 amino acids. CDR1 and CDR2 (germline): MNHEY, SVGEGT. With V trimmed by 8 bases and J by 3 bases, 13 bases remained unmatched. Written as DNA, the CDR3 is TGTGCCAGCTCTACGGGGCGGGAGAACAACTACGAGCAGTACTTC. It specifies CASSTGRENNYEQYF.

At least ten counts were recorded for this clonotype. The rearrangement links TRBV6-1 to TRBJ2-7; the match to TRBD2 covers 8 bases. V lost 1 base and J lost 3; bases outside the gene matches: 8. Looked up from germline, CDR1 is MNHNS and CDR2 is SASEGT. CDR3 size: 16 residues. DNA of the CDR3: TGTGCCAGCAGTGAAGGGGTTAGCGGGACCCACTACGAGCAGTACTTC. Encoded protein: CASSEGVSGTHYEQYF.

This clonotype was seen ten or more times. The chain is built from TRBV21-1 and TRBJ2-4. TRBV21-1 is given as a pseudogene. This CDR3 has 13 residues. CDR3 nucleotides: TGTGCCAGCAGAAGGCTAGCGACGAACATTCAGTACTTC. The encoded protein is CASRRLATNIQYF.

About this clonotype itself: This may come from a read error, since a much larger clone is one base off. This CDR3 is CASSEERGSFF. CDR3 in DNA: TGCGCCAGCAGTGAGGAAAGGGGATCTTTCTTT. The V and J genes are TRBV10-2 and TRBJ1-1, with D possibly TRBD1 on 5 matching bases. The CDR3 is 11 residues long. V gave up 2 bases and J gave up 12 bases, with 10 bases separating them. Looked up from germline, CDR1 is WSHSY and CDR2 is SAAADI.

This clonotype was recorded many times. The rearrangement uses TRBV4-1 and TRBJ1-4, with unresolved D. There are 14 residues in the CDR3. Germline V gene data show CDR1 as MGHRA and CDR2 as YSYEKL. Trimming took off 2 bases at V and 8 bases at J, with 12 bases between the two ends. CDR3 bases: TGCGCCAGCAGCCAATACGGGCTCGGAGAAAAACTGTTTTTT. Protein sequence: CASSQYGLGEKLFF.

The table lists this clonotype with many counts. The chain recombines TRBV28 with TRBJ2-3; TRBD1 or TRBD2 may be the D gene (6 bases each). In germline, CDR1 is MDHEN, CDR2 SYDVKM. This CDR3 region has 16 residues. Trimming took off 6 bases at V and 2 bases at J, with 18 bases between the two ends. The CDR3 DNA is TGTGCCAGCAGCCCCCCGACGGGGGCCCACACAGATACGCAGTATTTT. Amino acids: CASSPPTGAHTDTQYF.

The rearrangement joins TRBV5-1 to TRBJ2-7; TRBD1 matches 11 bases. Unmatched junction bases numbered 5, after V lost 3 bases and J lost 3 bases. Germline values: CDR1 SGHRS, CDR2 YFSETQ. The CDR3 spans 15 residues. In DNA, the CDR3 is TGCGCCAGCAGCTCCCCGGACAGGGGGCACTACGAGCAGTACTTC. The encoded protein is CASSSPDRGHYEQYF.